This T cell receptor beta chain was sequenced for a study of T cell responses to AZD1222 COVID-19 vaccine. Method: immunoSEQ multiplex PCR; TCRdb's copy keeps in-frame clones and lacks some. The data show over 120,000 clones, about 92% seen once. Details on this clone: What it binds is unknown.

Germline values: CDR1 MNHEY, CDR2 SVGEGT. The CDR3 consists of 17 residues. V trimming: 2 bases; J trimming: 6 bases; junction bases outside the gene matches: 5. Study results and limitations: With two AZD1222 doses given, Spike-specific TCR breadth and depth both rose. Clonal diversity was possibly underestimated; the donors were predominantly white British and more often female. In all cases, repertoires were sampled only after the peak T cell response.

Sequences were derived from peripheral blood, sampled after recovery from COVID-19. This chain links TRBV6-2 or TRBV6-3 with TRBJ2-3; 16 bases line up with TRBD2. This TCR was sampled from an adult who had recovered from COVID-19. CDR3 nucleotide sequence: TGTGCCAGCAGTTACGCGGGACTAGCGGGAGGGCAGGATACGCAGTATTTT. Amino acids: CASSYAGLAGGQDTQYF.